The 9 T cell receptor beta chains below all came from one sample that was sequenced in a study of beta chain features in type 1 diabetes. The whole isolated RNA underwent reverse transcription, so sequencing captured expressed TCRB transcripts. The data were produced by immunoSEQ multiplex PCR, yet TCRdb's version contains in-frame clones alone and is incomplete. The sample yields under 950,000 clones, 15% to 20% seen once. The material sequenced was naive CD4+ T cells from blood. All receptors come from a woman aged 18-30 years in good health.

This clone was seen a handful of times. V is TRBV27 and J is TRBJ2-5; D gene ambiguous. V lost 6 bases to trimming and J lost 3 bases, with 17 bases between them. This CDR3 has 15 amino acids. Per the germline V gene, CDR1 is MNHEY and CDR2 is SMNVEV (reference sequence). CDR3 DNA sequence: TGTGCCAGCAGCAAAGGTGATTGGGTAGAAGAGACCCAGTACTTC. This codes for CASSKGDWVEETQYF.

Comment on this clone: As the CDR3 is not closed by the conserved phenylalanine or tryptophan, this likely results from a read error. This CDR3 is CASSETGVYGYTL. Here the CDR3 DNA reads TGTGCCAGCAGCGAGACAGGGGTCTATGGCTACACCCTC. This chain uses TRBV9 with TRBJ1-2; 8 nucleotides align to TRBD1. This CDR3 has 13 residues. Per the germline V gene, CDR1 is SGDLS and CDR2 is YYNGEE. V was clipped by 3 bases and J by 4 bases; unmatched bases: 2.

The chain carries TRBV25-1 and TRBJ2-5, with unresolved D. The CDR3 is made up of 14 amino acids. V was cut by 8 bases and J by 8 bases, with 21 bases left in between. The V gene's germline CDR1 is MGHDK and CDR2 SYGVNS. The DNA for the CDR3 is TGTGCCAGCCGCCGATCGGGCACGGCCCAAACCCAGTACTTC. It specifies CASRRSGTAQTQYF.

The V gene is TRBV29-1, the J gene TRBJ1-2; 8 bases are a match to TRBD1. Trimming took 7 bases from V and 6 from J; bases not matched to a gene: 7. Per germline, CDR1 SQVTM and CDR2 ANQGSEA. The CDR3 totals 12 residues. Written as DNA, the CDR3 is TGCAGCGGTGGGGGACAGGCGAATGGCTACACCTTC. Amino acids: CSGGGQANGYTF.

This clone was detected a few times. The junction shows a germline mismatch at one end, possibly a read error. The chain is built from TRBV6-1 and TRBJ2-2, with D perhaps matching TRBD1 or TRBD2 (5 bases each). The CDR3 is 17 residues long. CDR1 MNHNS and CDR2 SASEGT come from the germline V gene. Written as DNA, the CDR3 is TGTGCCATCAGTGAGTCGATCAGGGAGCCGAACACCGGGGAGCTGTTTTTT. Translated, it gives CAISESIREPNTGELFF.

This clone was counted between two and nine times. This rearrangement joins TRBV7-9 to TRBJ2-5, with D possibly matching TRBD2 (6 bases). Trimming took 4 bases from V and 0 from J, leaving 15 bases between them. Germline values: CDR1 SEHNR, CDR2 FQNEAQ (reference sequence). The CDR3 has 16 amino acids. CDR3 in amino acids: CASSSSGRDYQETQYF. The CDR3 coding sequence is TGTGCCAGCAGCTCCTCGGGGCGGGACTACCAAGAGACCCAGTACTTC.

This rearrangement joins TRBV5-6 to TRBJ1-5, with 9 nucleotides matching TRBD1. This CDR3 spans 14 amino acids. The germline V gene encodes CDR1 SGHDT and CDR2 YYEEEE. Germline trimming cut 6 bases from V and 4 bases from J; bases unmatched to any gene: 5. The CDR3 DNA is TGTGCCAGCACTCGACAGGGGGGTAATCAGCCCCAGCATTTT. It encodes CASTRQGGNQPQHF.

This clone appeared a few times. V is TRBV28 and J is TRBJ1-5; D remains unclear. The CDR3 is 17 amino acids. Trimming took 0 bases from V and 1 from J, leaving 13 bases between them. CDR1 is MDHEN and CDR2 is SYDVKM in the germline V gene. The CDR3 DNA reads TGTGCCAGCAGTTTATGGGGCACATTAGAAAGCAATCAGCCCCAGCATTTT. Translated, it gives CASSLWGTLESNQPQHF.

The chain couples TRBV7-2 to TRBJ1-3; D call uncertain. Looked up from germline, CDR1 is SGHTA and CDR2 is FQGNSA. V dropped 5 bases and J dropped 4 bases, with 12 bases sitting between them. The CDR3 length is 14 residues. The CDR3 nucleotides read TGTGCCAGCAGCCCTAGCGGGCCGGGAAACACCATATATTTT. This encodes CASSPSGPGNTIYF. The full variable domain, completed using reference TRBV7-2 and TRBJ1-3, is GAGVSQSPSNKVTEKGKDVELRCDPISGHTALYWYRQSLGQGLEFLIYFQGNSAPDKSGLPSDRFSAERTGGSVSTLTIQRTQQEDSAVYLCASSPSGPGNTIYFGEGSWLTVV.